This T cell receptor (beta chain) stems from a study of Ad26.COV2.S vaccination and SARS-CoV-2 variants (dated by TCRdb to 2020 to 2023). With respect to the entire study: Vaccine-arm donors came from COV1001, a multicentre, randomized, double-blind, placebo-controlled phase I-IIa trial of Ad26.COV2.S in healthy adults. Sequencing of the TCRbeta repertoire served to evaluate the specificity and breadth of SARS-CoV-2-reactive T cell receptors following Ad26.COV2.S vaccination. Ad26.COV2.S was given intramuscularly at 5x10^10 or 1x10^11 viral particles, as a single shot or as two shots 56 days apart. The TCR-sequenced set comprised approximately 32 samples: approximately 20 Ad26.COV2.S vaccine recipients, 5 placebo recipients and 8 SARS-CoV-2 convalescent individuals. Investigators remained blinded to trial group allocation during experiments and outcome assessment. Trial participants were randomized into five groups of five: low-dose or high-dose Ad26.COV2.S given once or twice, or placebo on both occasions. On the study overall, not on this receptor specifically: The authors noted that total T cell responses may have been underestimated by the TCR breadth and depth analyses. After vaccination, spike-specific CD8+ and CD4+ T cell responses were reported to show substantial breadth. Non-spike TCR breadth was comparable between vaccine and placebo recipients, consistent with the vaccine containing only spike. Comparing responses between vaccine doses or regimens was not something the study was powered to do. Spike-specific TCR breadth was higher in Ad26.COV2.S recipients than in placebo recipients (P = 0.0014).

The immunoSEQ Assay was the method used to sequence TCRbeta CDR3 regions. After extraction, genomic DNA underwent amplification by bias-controlled multiplex PCR, followed by high-throughput sequencing. Turning to the authors' computational methods: To quantify the absolute abundance of each unique TCRbeta CDR3 region, sequences were collapsed and filtered. T cell fraction was estimated by normalization of TCRbeta template counts to usable DNA, with usable DNA being measured through amplification of reference genes present in all nucleated cells. Repertoire TCRs were annotated as SARS-CoV-2-specific when V gene, CDR3 amino acid sequence and J gene were exactly matched to a known reactive TCR set. The reference SARS-CoV-2 TCR set came from MIRA and was filtered for enrichment in COVID-19-positive ImmuneCODE repertoires, removing public or cross-reactive TCRs. Drawing on the MIRA antigens, annotated TCRs were analysed further at the level of specific ORF or position within ORF. Breadth was defined as annotated unique rearrangements over total unique productive rearrangements; depth was the summed frequency of those rearrangements. Two-sided Wilcoxon rank-sum tests were used to compare TCR breadth between groups. The clones in this table, taken by TCRdb from immuneACCESS, are in-frame only. Not every clone is retained; where verified, under half of the shortfall comes from an unresolved V gene, and the cause of the rest is unknown. V and J calls and clone size are copied from that table; D and trimming were computed from the DNA. In this sample the table shows around 250,000 clones, roughly 86% of which occur a single time. Around 3% of the sample belongs to the ten largest clones.

Details on this clone: What antigen it recognizes has not been identified. Base qualities are not provided; no much larger clone lies one nucleotide away.

The label giving this sample's treatment or condition can be read as: around 19 received Ad26.COV2.S at low or high dose, single or two shots; about 5 received placebo; per-sample allocation not given. Repertoires of vaccine and placebo recipients were sequenced from samples collected on day 63 after the first injection. Cohort 1b enrolled some 25 adults aged 18-55 years at a single site in Boston, USA, between 29 July and 7 August 2020. Ad26.COV2.S consisted of a replication-incompetent adenovirus type 26 vector by which a prefusion-stabilized SARS-CoV-2 spike protein from the original Wuhan strain was expressed. V is cut by 2 bases and J by 1 base, and the space between the germline ends is 6 bases. From its cysteine to its phenylalanine, the CDR3 spans 14 amino acids. The CDR3 DNA has 42 bases and is translated from base 1. Per the germline V gene, SGHTA is the CDR1 and FQGNSA is the CDR2.

Here the chain combines TRBV7-2 and TRBJ1-5; the D gene identity is not certain. This sequence originates from a person between 18 and 60 years old who received the Ad26.COV2.S COVID-19 vaccine or a placebo. Source: peripheral blood, taken in a trial of Ad26.COV2.S vaccine versus placebo. The CDR3 region has the sequence CASSLIQSNQPQHF. Read as DNA, the sequence is TGTGCCAGCAGCTTAATCCAAAGCAATCAGCCCCAGCATTTT. Here the CDR3 is joined to the reference TRBV7-2 and TRBJ1-5 genes, and the full variable domain is: GAGVSQSPSNKVTEKGKDVELRCDPISGHTALYWYRQSLGQGLEFLIYFQGNSAPDKSGLPSDRFSAERTGGSVSTLTIQRTQQEDSAVYLCASSLIQSNQPQHFGDGTRLSIL.